This T cell receptor (beta chain) appears in the sequencing data of a study of blood T cell repertoires in COVID-19. About the study: The samples span acute and convalescent COVID-19 from the United States, Italy and Spain. T cells, B-cell-depleted T cells, or PBMCs provided the cDNA or gDNA that served as material.

Germline assignment: CDR1 SGDLS and CDR2 YYNGEE. Trimming removed 0 bases from V and 7 bases from J, with 8 bases in between. This CDR3 is built from 14 residues. Authors' processing steps: Amplified reference gene primers provided the basis for estimating nucleated cell counts. Assay used: immunoSEQ multiplex PCR; TCRdb lists only in-frame clones, some missing. D and trimming come from the DNA, and the V and J calls and clone size come from that table. The sample shows about 200,000 clones, 80% to 90% of them seen only once. The genes are TRBV9 and TRBJ1-6, with a tentative D call TRBD1 (5 bases). The sequence was collected from a human donor in a cohort sampled during active COVID-19. The sequenced material came from peripheral blood. CDR3 sequence (DNA): TGTGCCAGCAGCGTAGAAGGGGAAAATTCACCCCTCCACTTT. Residues: CASSVEGENSPLHF.